The sequence of this T cell receptor (beta chain) was determined in a study of brain T cells in children with intractable seizures. Only in-frame clones appear in the TCRdb table, and some are missing; sequencing was by immunoSEQ multiplex PCR. The sample lists 7,500 to 9,000 clones, roughly 71% occurring once. Study results and caveats: Pre- and post-surgery blood differed in depth, so pre-surgery absences may be undersampling. Each case's top public CDR3 resembled known HCMV, EBV or influenza A CDR3s. HCMV serostatus was not known, and viral specificity came from CDR3 similarity only.

The sequenced cases were selected for having the highest brain T cell transcript signatures. Patients received at least one anti-epileptic drug before surgery. The V gene's germline CDR1 is SNHLY and CDR2 FYNNEI. The germline V and J ends were trimmed by 6 bases and 4 bases, with 15 bases remaining between them. The CDR3 covers 14 residues. Worth noting for this clone: The target antigen is unknown.

The V call is TRBV2, the J call TRBJ1-1; weak D call: TRBD1 (5 bases). This TCR derives from a girl aged 2 to 9 with tuberous sclerosis and intractable seizures. Sequenced material: resected brain tissue, taken at surgery. The CDR3 DNA reads TGTGCCAGCAGGGAACAGGTAACGGTCACTGAAGCTTTCTTT. This encodes CASREQVTVTEAFF. Looking up the rest from reference TRBV2 and TRBJ1-1 gives the full variable domain: EPEVTQTPSHQVTQMGQEVILRCVPISNHLYFYWYRQILGQKVEFLVSFYNNEISEKSEIFDDQFSVERPDGSNFTLKIRSTKLEDSAMYFCASREQVTVTEAFFGQGTRLTVV.